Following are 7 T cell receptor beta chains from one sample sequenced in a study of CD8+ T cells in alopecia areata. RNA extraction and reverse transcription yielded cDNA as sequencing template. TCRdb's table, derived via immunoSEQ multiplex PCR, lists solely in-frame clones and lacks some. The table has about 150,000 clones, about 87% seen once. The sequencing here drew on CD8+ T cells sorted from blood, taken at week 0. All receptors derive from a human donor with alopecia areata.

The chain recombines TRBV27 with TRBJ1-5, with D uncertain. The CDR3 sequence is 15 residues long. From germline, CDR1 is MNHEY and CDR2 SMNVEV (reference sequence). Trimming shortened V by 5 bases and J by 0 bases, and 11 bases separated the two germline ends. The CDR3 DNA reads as TGTGCCAGCAGTCAATTGGGTTATAGCAATCAGCCCCAGCATTTT. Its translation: CASSQLGYSNQPQHF.

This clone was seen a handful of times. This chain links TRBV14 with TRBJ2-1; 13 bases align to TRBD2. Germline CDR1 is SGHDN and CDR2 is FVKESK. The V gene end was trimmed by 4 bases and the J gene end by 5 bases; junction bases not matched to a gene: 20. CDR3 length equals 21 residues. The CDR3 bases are TGTGCCAGCAGCCTTCGAGTGGAAAGGACTAGCGGGAGACAGTTGGACAATGAGCAGTTCTTC. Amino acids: CASSLRVERTSGRQLDNEQFF.

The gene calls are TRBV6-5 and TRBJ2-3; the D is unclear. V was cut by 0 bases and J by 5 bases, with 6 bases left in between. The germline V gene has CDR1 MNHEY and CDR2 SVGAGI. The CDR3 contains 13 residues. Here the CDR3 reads CASSYSTGDTQYF. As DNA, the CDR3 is TGTGCCAGCAGTTACTCGACTGGAGATACGCAGTATTTT.

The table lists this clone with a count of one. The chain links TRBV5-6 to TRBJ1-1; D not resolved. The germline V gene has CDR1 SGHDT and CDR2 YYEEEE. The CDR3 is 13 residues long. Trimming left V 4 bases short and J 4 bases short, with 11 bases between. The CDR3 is CASSPIGTTEAFF. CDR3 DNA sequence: TGTGCCAGCAGCCCAATTGGAACCACTGAAGCTTTCTTT.

The DNA for the CDR3 is TGTGCCTGGAGTGTAACGTTAGCGGGAGCGTCATACAATGAGCAGTTCTTC. Its protein is CAWSVTLAGASYNEQFF. The chain is built from TRBV30 and TRBJ2-1; the match to TRBD2 covers 9 bases. V dropped 0 bases and J dropped 4; count of bases not matched to a gene: 10. This CDR3 region has 17 residues. The V gene's germline CDR1 is GTSNPN and CDR2 SVGIG (reference sequence).

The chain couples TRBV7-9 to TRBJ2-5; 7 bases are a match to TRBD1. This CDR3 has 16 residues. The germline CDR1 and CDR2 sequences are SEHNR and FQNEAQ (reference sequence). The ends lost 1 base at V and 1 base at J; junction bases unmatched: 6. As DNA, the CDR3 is TGTGCCAGCAGCTTAGTACAGGGGTCCATCCAAGAGACCCAGTACTTC. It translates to CASSLVQGSIQETQYF. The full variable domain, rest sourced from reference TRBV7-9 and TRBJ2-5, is DTGVSQNPRHKITKRGQNVTFRCDPISEHNRLYWYRQTLGQGPEFLTYFQNEAQLEKSRLLSDRFSAERPKGSFSTLEIQRTEQGDSAMYLCASSLVQGSIQETQYFGPGTRLLVL.

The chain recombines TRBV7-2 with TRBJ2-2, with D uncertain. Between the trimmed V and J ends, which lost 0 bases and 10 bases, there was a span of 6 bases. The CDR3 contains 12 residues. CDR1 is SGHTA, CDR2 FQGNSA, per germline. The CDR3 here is CASSLAPSELFF. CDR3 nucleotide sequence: TGTGCCAGCAGCTTAGCCCCTTCGGAGCTGTTTTTT.